The rows below give T cell receptor beta chains drawn from one sample of a study of blood T cell repertoires in COVID-19. Produced via immunoSEQ multiplex PCR; TCRdb's table is partial and in-frame only. The data show a few hundred thousand clones, 85% to 90% seen once. Input material: peripheral blood. The receptor set was obtained from a woman between 40 and 50 years old with acute or convalescent COVID-19. Each CDR3 is given with its conserved first and last residue. D genes are given only for firm matches. Size is omitted from some rows. Given values are once, few, many or a class for expanded clones.

len | d_gene | abundance | j_gene | v_gene | CDR3nt | CDR3aa
16 | TRBD2 | . | TRBJ2-3 | TRBV7-3 | TGTGCCAGCAGCCCTCGGACTAGCGGGGGGACAGATACGCAGTATTTT | CASSPRTSGGTDTQYF
14 | . | . | TRBJ1-3 | TRBV4-1 | TGCGCCAGCAGCCATCCCGGCTCTGGAAACACCATATATTTT | CASSHPGSGNTIYF
12 | TRBD1 | . | TRBJ1-1 | TRBV6-5 | TGTGCCAGCAGCCTCAGGGGGGCTGAAGCTTTCTTT | CASSLRGAEAFF
16 | TRBD1 | . | TRBJ2-1 | TRBV3-1/TRBV3-2 | TGTGCCAGCAGCCATATGGACAGGGGAGCGTACAATGAGCAGTTCTTC | CASSHMDRGAYNEQFF
15 | TRBD1 | . | TRBJ1-4 | TRBV18 | TGTGCCAGCTCACCAAGGGGGACAGATAATGAAAAACTGTTTTTT | CASSPRGTDNEKLFF
16 | TRBD1 | . | TRBJ2-1 | TRBV5-4 | TGTGCCAGCAGTCTACCCCCGGGACAGGGGTACAATGAGCAGTTCTTC | CASSLPPGQGYNEQFF
13 | . | . | TRBJ2-5 | TRBV20-1 | TGCAGTGCTAGTGGGGAGGTGCGTGAGACCCAGTACTTC | CSASGEVRETQYF
13 | . | . | TRBJ2-1 | TRBV7-3 | TGTGCCAGCAGCTTAGGGGCGAACAATGAGCAGTTCTTC | CASSLGANNEQFF
16 | TRBD1 | once | TRBJ2-1 | TRBV14 | TGTGCCAGCAGCCAAGCGACAGGGCTCGGGTACAATGAGCAGTTCTTC | CASSQATGLGYNEQFF
12 | . | . | TRBJ1-2 | TRBV30 | TGTGCCTGTGTTCCGGGATCGTATGGCTACACCTTC | CACVPGSYGYTF
19 | TRBD2 | . | TRBJ2-5 | TRBV20-1 | TGCAGTGCTAGTCGTGAGAAGGGACTAGCGGGGAGTTACCAAGAGACCCAGTACTTC | CSASREKGLAGSYQETQYF
19 | . | . | TRBJ1-1 | TRBV27 | TGTGCCAGCAGTTTATACCCCCCTGGGATGAGGGATGGACACACTGAAGCTTTCTTT | CASSLYPPGMRDGHTEAFF
18 | TRBD2 | . | TRBJ2-3 | TRBV2 | TGTGCCAGCAGTGAAGGGTGGACTAGCGGGGGGGCAACAGATACGCAGTATTTT | CASSEGWTSGGATDTQYF
16 | . | . | TRBJ1-2 | TRBV2 | TGTGCCAGCAAAGGGCAGGGGATGGTTTTGTACTATGGCTACACCTTC | CASKGQGMVLYYGYTF
15 | TRBD1 | . | TRBJ2-2 | TRBV19 | TGTGCCAGTAGTATCTTGGACAGGGACACCGGGGAGCTGTTTTTT | CASSILDRDTGELFF
14 | . | . | TRBJ2-3 | TRBV11-2 | TGTGCCAGCAGCTTAGACGCAGGCACAGATACGCAGTATTTT | CASSLDAGTDTQYF
14 | . | . | TRBJ1-2 | TRBV30 | TGTGCCTGGAGCCGCACAGTGGGAGCGGTGGGCTACACCTTC | CAWSRTVGAVGYTF
15 | . | once | TRBJ1-6 | TRBV6-1 | TGTGCCAGCAGTGAAGGGACAGCTTATAATTCACCCCTCCACTTT | CASSEGTAYNSPLHF
17 | TRBD2 | once | TRBJ2-5 | TRBV3-1/TRBV3-2 | TGTGCCAGCAGCCAAACTAGCGGGGTCTCCTTCCGGGAGACCCAGTACTTC | CASSQTSGVSFRETQYF
18 | . | . | TRBJ2-3 | TRBV10-3 | TGTGCCATCAGCCAGGAACTAGGAACGGGGTTTGGGACAGATACGCAGTATTTT | CAISQELGTGFGTDTQYF
19 | . | . | TRBJ1-2 | TRBV9 | TGTGCCAGCAGCGGCGGGGACGCCGGTTTTACCGATCCAAGATATGGCTACACCTTC | CASSGGDAGFTDPRYGYTF
18 | TRBD2 | . | TRBJ2-3 | TRBV7-3 | TGTGCCAGCAGCACCCAGCGGGGGGCTCCCCGGGGCACAGATACGCAGTATTTT | CASSTQRGAPRGTDTQYF
14 | . | . | TRBJ1-1 | TRBV5-1 | TGCGCCAGCAGCCTGACCGACCGGGGGACTGAAGCTTTCTTT | CASSLTDRGTEAFF
15 | . | . | TRBJ1-2 | TRBV4-2 | TGTGCCAGCAGCCTAGCGGAAGGGGCGCGCGATGGCTACACCTTC | CASSLAEGARDGYTF
15 | . | . | TRBJ1-3 | TRBV14 | TGTGCCAGCAGCCTGATCCGGGAGTTAGGAAACACCATATATTTT | CASSLIRELGNTIYF
16 | TRBD1 | . | TRBJ1-1 | TRBV13 | TGTGCCAGCAGCCAAAGAACGGGACAGCGGAACACTGAAGCTTTCTTT | CASSQRTGQRNTEAFF
13 | . | . | TRBJ1-1 | TRBV12-3/TRBV12-4 | TGTGCCAGCAACATGGACAATTACGTGGAAGCTTTCTTT | CASNMDNYVEAFF
14 | . | . | TRBJ1-1 | TRBV18 | TGTGCCAGCTCCCCTAGTGGGGGCAGCACTGAAGCTTTCTTT | CASSPSGGSTEAFF
13 | . | . | TRBJ1-1 | TRBV5-1 | TGCGCCAGCAGCTTTAGTGGTGGCACTGAAGCTTTCTTT | CASSFSGGTEAFF